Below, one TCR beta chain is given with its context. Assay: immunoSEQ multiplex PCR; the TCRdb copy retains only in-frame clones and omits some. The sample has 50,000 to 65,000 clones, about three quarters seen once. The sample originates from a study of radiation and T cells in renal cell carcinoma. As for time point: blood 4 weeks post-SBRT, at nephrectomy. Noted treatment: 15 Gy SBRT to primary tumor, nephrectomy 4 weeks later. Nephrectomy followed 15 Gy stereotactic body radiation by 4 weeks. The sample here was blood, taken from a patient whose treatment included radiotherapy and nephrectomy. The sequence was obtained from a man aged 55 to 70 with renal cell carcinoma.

CDR3 region: CASSPAGTGNTIYF. CDR3 DNA sequence: TGTGCCAGCAGCCCTGCGGGTACTGGAAACACCATATATTTT. V and J are TRBV7-2 and TRBJ1-3; D is unresolved. Between the trimmed V and J ends, which lost 5 bases and 2 bases, there was a span of 10 bases. Looked up from germline, CDR1 is SGHTA and CDR2 is FQGNSA. The CDR3 has 14 residues.